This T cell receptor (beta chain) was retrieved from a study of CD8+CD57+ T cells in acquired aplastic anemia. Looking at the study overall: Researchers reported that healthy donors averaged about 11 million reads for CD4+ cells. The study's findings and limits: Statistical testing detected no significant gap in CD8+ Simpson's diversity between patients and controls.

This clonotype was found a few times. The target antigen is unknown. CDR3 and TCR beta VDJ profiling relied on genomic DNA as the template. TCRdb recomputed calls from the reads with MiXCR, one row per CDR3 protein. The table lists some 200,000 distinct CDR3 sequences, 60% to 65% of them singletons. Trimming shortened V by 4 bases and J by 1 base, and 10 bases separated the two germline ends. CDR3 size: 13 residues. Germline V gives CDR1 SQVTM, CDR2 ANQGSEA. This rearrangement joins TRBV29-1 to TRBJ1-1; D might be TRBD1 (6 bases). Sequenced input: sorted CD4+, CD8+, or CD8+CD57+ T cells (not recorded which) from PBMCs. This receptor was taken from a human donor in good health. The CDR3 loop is CSVAGGANTEAFF. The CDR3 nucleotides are TGCAGCGTTGCCGGGGGGGCGAACACTGAAGCTTTCTTT.